Below, 3 T cell receptor beta chains from the same sample are listed, as sequenced in a study of T-cell memory formation after mild COVID-19. Each CDR3 protein gets one entry after TCRdb re-called the 5' RACE reads with MiXCR. The sample contains approximately 240,000 distinct CDR3 sequences, about a sixth of which appear only once. Sequenced sample: PBMCs or a T cell subset sorted from them (not recorded which). The origin of the receptors is a man between 18 and 35 years old who had mild COVID-19 (a few samples of this study predate the infection). Cell type and time point are not known.

This clonotype was counted a few times. The chain couples TRBV29-1 to TRBJ2-5; a weak D match, TRBD2 (5 bases). V was clipped by 6 bases and J by 5 bases, with 10 bases between them. This CDR3 region has 11 residues. Germline V CDR1 and CDR2: SQVTM, ANQGSEA. The CDR3 nucleotides are TGCAGCGTGTCCCGAGGGGAGACCCAGTACTTC. It codes for CSVSRGETQYF.

This clonotype was seen more than once but under ten times. The V and J genes are TRBV20-1 and TRBJ2-6; tentatively, D is TRBD2 (6 bases). V lost 3 bases and J lost 0, with 9 bases in between. The length of the CDR3 is 15 residues. CDR1 is DFQATT and CDR2 is SNEGSKA in the germline V gene (reference sequence). CDR3 amino acids: CSASRESSGANVLTF. The CDR3 coding sequence is TGCAGTGCTAGTCGGGAGAGCTCTGGGGCCAACGTCCTGACTTTC.

CDR3 loop: CASRTRPMGNQPQHF. For the CDR3, the DNA is TGCGCCAGCCGTACCCGTCCCATGGGCAATCAGCCCCAGCATTTT. This rearrangement joins TRBV4-1 to TRBJ1-5; D gene ambiguous. The CDR3 has 15 amino acids. Trimming cost V 8 bases and J 2 bases, with 16 bases left between them. CDR1 is MGHRA and CDR2 is YSYEKL in the germline V gene.